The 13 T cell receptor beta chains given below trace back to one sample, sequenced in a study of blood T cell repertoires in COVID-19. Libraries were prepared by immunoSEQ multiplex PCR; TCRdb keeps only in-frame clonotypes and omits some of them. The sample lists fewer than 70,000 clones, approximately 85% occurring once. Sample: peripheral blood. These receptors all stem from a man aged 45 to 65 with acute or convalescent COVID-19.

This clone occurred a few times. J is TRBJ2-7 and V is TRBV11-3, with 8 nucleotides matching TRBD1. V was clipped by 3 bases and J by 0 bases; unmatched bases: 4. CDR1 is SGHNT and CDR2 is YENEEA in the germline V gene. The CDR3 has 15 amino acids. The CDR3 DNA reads TGTGCCAGCAGCTTTCGGACAGGGAGCTCCTACGAGCAGTACTTC. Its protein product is CASSFRTGSSYEQYF.

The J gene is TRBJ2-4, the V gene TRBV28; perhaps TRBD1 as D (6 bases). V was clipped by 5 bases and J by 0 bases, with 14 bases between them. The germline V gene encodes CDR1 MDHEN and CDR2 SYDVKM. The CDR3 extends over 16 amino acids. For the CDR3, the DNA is TGTGCCAGCAGTCCGACAGGAACTCTAGCCAAAAACATTCAGTACTTC. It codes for CASSPTGTLAKNIQYF.

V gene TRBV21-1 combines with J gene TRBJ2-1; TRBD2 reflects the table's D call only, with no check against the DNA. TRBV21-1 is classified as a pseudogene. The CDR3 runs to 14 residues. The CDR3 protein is CAPKAAGNHNEQFF. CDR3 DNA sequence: TGTGCCCCCAAGGCGGCGGGGAATCACAATGAGCAGTTCTTC.

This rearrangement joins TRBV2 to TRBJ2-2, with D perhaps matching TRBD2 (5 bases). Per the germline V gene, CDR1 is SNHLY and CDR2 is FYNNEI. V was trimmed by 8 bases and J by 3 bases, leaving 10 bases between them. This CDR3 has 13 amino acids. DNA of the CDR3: TGTGCCAGCCAGAAGAGGGACACCGGGGAGCTGTTTTTT. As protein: CASQKRDTGELFF.

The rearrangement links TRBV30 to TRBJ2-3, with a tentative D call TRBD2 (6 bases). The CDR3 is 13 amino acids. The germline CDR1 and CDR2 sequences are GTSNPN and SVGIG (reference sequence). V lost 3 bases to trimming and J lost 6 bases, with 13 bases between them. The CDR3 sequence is CAWRAGRWDTQYF. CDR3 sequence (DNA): TGTGCCTGGAGGGCGGGGAGGTGGGATACGCAGTATTTT.

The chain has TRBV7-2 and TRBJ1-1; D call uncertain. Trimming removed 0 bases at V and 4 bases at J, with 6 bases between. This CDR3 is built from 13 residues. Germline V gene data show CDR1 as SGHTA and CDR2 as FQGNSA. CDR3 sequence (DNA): TGTGCCAGCAGCTTAGCCCCGGGCACTGAAGCTTTCTTT. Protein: CASSLAPGTEAFF.

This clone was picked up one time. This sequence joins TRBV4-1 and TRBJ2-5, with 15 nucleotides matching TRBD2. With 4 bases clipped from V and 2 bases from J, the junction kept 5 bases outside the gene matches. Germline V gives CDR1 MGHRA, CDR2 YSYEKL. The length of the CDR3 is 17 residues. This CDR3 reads CASSLAGTSGGQETQYF. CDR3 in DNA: TGCGCCAGCAGCCTAGCGGGGACTAGCGGGGGGCAAGAGACCCAGTACTTC.

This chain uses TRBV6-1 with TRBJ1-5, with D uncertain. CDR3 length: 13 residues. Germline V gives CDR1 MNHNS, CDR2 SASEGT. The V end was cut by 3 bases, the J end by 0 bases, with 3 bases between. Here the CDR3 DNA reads TGTGCCAGCAGTGACGGTAGCAATCAGCCCCAGCATTTT. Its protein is CASSDGSNQPQHF.

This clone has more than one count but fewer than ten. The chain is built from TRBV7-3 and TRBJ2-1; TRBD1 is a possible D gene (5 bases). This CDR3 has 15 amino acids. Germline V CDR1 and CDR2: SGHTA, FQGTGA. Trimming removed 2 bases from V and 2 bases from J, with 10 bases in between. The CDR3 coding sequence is TGTGCCAGCAGCTTACAGGGCGGTACCTACAATGAGCAGTTCTTC. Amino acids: CASSLQGGTYNEQFF.

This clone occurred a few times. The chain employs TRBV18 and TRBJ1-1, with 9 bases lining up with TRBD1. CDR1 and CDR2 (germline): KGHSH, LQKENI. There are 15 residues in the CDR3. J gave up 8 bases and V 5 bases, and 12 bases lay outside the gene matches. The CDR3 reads CASSSQQGAVFEAFF. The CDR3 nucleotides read TGTGCCAGCTCATCCCAACAGGGGGCCGTTTTCGAAGCTTTCTTT.

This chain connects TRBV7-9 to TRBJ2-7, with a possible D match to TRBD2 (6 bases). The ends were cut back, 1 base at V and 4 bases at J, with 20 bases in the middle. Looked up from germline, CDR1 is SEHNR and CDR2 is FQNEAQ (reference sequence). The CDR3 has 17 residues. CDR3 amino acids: CASSLVLPPAGKYEQYF. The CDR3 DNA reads TGTGCCAGCAGCTTAGTGCTCCCTCCGGCGGGAAAGTACGAGCAGTACTTC.

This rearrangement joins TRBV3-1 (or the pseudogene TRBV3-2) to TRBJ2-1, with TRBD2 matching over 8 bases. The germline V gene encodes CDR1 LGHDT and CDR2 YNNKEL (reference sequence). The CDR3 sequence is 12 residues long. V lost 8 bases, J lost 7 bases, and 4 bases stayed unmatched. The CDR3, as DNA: TGTGCCAGCTCGGGGGGGCCAAATGAGCAGTTCTTC. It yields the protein CASSGGPNEQFF.

The CDR3 coding sequence is TGTGCCAGCAGCTTAACAGCCCCGACTAGCGGGGAAAGGGGGACCCAGTACTTC. Amino acids: CASSLTAPTSGERGTQYF. The V gene is TRBV7-3, the J gene TRBJ2-5; TRBD2 aligns across 11 bases. The CDR3 consists of 18 residues. Looked up from germline, CDR1 is SGHTA and CDR2 is FQGTGA. J was trimmed by 7 bases and V by 0 bases; bases with no gene match: 13.